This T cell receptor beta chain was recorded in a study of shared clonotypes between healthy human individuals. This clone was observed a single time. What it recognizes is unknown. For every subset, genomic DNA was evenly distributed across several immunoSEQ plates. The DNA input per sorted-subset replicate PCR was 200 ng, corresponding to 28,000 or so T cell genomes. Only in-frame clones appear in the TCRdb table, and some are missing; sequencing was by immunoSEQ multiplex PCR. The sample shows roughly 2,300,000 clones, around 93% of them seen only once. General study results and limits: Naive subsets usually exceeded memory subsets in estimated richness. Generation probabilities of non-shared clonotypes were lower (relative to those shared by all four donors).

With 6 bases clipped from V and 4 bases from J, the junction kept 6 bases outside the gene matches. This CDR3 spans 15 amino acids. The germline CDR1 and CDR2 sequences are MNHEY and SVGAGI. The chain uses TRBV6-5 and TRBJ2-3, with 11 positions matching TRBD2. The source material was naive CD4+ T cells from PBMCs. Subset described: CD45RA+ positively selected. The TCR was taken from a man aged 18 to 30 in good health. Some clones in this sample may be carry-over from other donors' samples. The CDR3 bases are TGTGCCAGCAGGGAACTAGCGGGAGTCTCAGATACGCAGTATTTT. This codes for CASRELAGVSDTQYF.